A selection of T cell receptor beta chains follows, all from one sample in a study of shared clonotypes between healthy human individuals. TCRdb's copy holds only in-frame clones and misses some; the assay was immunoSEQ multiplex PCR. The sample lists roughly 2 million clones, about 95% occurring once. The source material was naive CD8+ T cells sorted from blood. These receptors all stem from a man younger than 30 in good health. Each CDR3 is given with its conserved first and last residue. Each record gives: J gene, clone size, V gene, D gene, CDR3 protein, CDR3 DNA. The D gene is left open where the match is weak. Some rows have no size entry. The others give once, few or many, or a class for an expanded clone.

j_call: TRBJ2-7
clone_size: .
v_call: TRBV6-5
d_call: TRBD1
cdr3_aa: CASSSWDRDYYEQYF
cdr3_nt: TGTGCCAGCAGTTCGTGGGACAGGGATTACTACGAGCAGTACTTC

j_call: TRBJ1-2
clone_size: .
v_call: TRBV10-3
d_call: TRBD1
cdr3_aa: CAISEPDRGDYGYTF
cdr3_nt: TGTGCCATCAGTGAGCCGGACAGGGGGGACTATGGCTACACCTTC

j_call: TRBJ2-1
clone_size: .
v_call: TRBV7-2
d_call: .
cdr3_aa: CASSLTPSYNEQFF
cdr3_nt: TGTGCCAGCAGCTTAACTCCCTCCTACAATGAGCAGTTCTTC

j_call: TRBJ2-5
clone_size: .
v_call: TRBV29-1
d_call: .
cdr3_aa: CSVDHPQETQYF
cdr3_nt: TGCAGCGTTGACCATCCCCAAGAGACCCAGTACTTC

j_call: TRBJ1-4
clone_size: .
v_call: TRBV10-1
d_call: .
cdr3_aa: CPPEGHEKLFF
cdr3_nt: TGCCCCCCGGAGGGACATGAAAAACTGTTTTTT

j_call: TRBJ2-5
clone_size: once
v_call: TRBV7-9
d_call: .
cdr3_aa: CASSLAVGNQETQYF
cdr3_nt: TGTGCCAGCAGCTTAGCCGTTGGGAATCAAGAGACCCAGTACTTC

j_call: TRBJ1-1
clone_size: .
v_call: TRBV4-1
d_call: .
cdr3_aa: CASSQGPAPGTEAFF
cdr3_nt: TGCGCCAGCAGCCAAGGGCCAGCCCCGGGAACTGAAGCTTTCTTT

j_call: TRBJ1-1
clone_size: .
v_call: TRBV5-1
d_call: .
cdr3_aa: CASSPFAEVRGGNTEAFF
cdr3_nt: TGCGCCAGCAGCCCCTTTGCGGAGGTTAGAGGGGGGAACACTGAAGCTTTCTTT

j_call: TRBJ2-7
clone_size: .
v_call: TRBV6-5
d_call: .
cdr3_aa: CASSYSIGGSGGEQYF
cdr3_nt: TGTGCCAGCAGTTACTCAATAGGAGGCTCCGGCGGGGAGCAGTACTTC

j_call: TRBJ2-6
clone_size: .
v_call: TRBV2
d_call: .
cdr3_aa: CASSDGTPVSGANVLTF
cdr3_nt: TGTGCCAGCAGTGACGGAACCCCGGTCTCTGGGGCCAACGTCCTGACTTTC

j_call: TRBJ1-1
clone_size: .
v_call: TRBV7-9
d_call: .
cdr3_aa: CASSLAGTLPEAFF
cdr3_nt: TGTGCCAGCAGCTTAGCGGGTACTCTCCCTGAAGCTTTCTTT

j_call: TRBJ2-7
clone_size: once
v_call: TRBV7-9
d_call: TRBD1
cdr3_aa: CASSPTAGTGAVEQYF
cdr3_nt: TGTGCCAGCAGCCCAACCGCCGGGACAGGGGCGGTCGAGCAGTACTTC

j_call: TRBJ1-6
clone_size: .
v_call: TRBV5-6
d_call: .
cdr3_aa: CASSSNLKETLHF
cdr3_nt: TGTGCCAGCAGCTCTAACCTTAAAGAAACCCTCCACTTT

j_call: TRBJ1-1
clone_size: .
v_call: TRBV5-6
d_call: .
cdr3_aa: CASSLGGLAFF
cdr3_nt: TGTGCCAGCAGCTTAGGGGGTTTGGCTTTCTTT

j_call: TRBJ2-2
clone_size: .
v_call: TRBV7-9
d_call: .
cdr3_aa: CASSFRAGELFF
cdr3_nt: TGTGCCAGCAGCTTTAGGGCAGGGGAGCTGTTTTTT

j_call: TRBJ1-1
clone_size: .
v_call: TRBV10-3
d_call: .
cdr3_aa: CAITTSQMNTEAFF
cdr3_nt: TGTGCCATCACGACGTCTCAAATGAACACTGAAGCTTTCTTT

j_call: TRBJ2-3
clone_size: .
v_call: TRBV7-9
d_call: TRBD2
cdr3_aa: CASSLIGEGDTQYF
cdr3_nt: TGTGCCAGCAGCTTAATAGGGGAGGGGGATACGCAGTATTTT

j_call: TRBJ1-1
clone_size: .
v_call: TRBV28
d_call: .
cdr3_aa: CASSRTALGNTEAFF
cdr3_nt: TGTGCCAGCAGTCGGACCGCCCTAGGGAACACTGAAGCTTTCTTT

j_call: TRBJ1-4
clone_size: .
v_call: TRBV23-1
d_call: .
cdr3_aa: CASSRPQGGEEKLFF
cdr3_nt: TGCGCCAGCAGTCGACCACAGGGTGGTGAAGAAAAACTGTTTTTT

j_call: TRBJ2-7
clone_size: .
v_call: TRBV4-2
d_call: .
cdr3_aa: CASSQDPSPSTDEQYF
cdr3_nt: TGTGCCAGCAGCCAAGATCCAAGCCCCTCCACGGACGAGCAGTACTTC

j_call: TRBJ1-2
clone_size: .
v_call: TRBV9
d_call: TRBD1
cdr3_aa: CASSVDEGAVGYTF
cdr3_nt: TGTGCCAGCAGCGTAGATGAGGGGGCAGTTGGCTACACCTTC

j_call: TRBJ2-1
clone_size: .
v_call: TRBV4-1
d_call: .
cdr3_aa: CASRGTRDNEQFF
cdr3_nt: TGCGCCAGCAGGGGGACCAGAGACAATGAGCAGTTCTTC

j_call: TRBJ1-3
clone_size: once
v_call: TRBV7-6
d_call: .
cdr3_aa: CASSPEGAGNTIYF
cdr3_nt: TGTGCCAGCAGCCCGGAGGGGGCTGGAAACACCATATATTTT

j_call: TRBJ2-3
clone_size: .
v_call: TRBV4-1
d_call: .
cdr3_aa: CASSQATDTQYF
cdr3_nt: TGCGCCAGCAGCCAAGCGACAGATACGCAGTATTTT

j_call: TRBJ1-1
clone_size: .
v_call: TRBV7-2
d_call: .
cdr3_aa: CASSHHGGNTEAFF
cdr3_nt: TGTGCCAGCAGCCACCATGGGGGAAACACTGAAGCTTTCTTT

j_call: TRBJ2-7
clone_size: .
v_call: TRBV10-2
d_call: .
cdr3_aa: CASSEYEQYF
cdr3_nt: TGCGCCAGCAGTGAGTACGAGCAGTACTTC

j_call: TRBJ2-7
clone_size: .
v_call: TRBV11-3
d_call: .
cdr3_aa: CASSQNSYEQYF
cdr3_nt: TGTGCCAGCAGCCAGAATTCCTACGAGCAGTACTTC

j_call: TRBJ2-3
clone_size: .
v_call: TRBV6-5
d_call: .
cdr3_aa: CASSSLQGADTQYF
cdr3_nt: TGTGCCAGCAGTTCCCTACAGGGCGCAGATACGCAGTATTTT

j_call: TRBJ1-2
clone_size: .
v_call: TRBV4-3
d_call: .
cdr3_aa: CASSQEGNPRSGYTF
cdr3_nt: TGCGCCAGCAGCCAAGAGGGCAACCCGAGGAGTGGCTACACCTTC

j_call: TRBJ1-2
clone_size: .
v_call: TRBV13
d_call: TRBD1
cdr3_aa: CASSQQGDYGYTF
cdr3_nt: TGTGCCAGCAGCCAACAGGGGGACTATGGCTACACCTTC

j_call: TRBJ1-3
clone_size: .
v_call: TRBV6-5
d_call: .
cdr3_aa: CASSNSYSGNTIYF
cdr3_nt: TGTGCCAGCAGTAACAGCTACTCTGGAAACACCATATATTTT

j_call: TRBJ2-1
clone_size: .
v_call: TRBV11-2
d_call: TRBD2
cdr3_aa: CASAPTLAGGGEQFF
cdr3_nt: TGTGCCAGCGCGCCCACACTAGCGGGAGGTGGTGAGCAGTTCTTC

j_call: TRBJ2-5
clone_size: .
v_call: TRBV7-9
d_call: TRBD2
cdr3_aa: CASSVAGGPETQYF
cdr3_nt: TGTGCCAGCAGCGTAGCGGGGGGGCCAGAGACCCAGTACTTC

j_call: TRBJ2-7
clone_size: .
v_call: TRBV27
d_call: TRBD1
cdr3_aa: CASRAWDRTDEQYF
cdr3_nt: TGTGCCAGCAGGGCCTGGGACAGGACAGACGAGCAGTACTTC

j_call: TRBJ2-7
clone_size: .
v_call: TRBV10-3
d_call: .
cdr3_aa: CAIRDSLSSYEQYF
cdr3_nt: TGCGCCATCAGAGACAGTTTAAGCTCCTACGAGCAGTACTTC

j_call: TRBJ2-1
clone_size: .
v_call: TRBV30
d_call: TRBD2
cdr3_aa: CAWSLAAYNEQFF
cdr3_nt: TGTGCCTGGAGCCTAGCGGCCTACAATGAGCAGTTCTTC

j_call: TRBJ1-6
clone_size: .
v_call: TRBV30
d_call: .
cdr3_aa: CAWSPWTESSYNSPLHF
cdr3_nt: TGTGCCTGGAGTCCCTGGACAGAGAGCTCCTATAATTCACCCCTCCACTTT

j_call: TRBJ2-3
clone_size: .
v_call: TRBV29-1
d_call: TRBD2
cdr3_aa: CSVAGTSGYTDTQYF
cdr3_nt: TGCAGCGTTGCGGGGACTAGCGGATACACAGATACGCAGTATTTT

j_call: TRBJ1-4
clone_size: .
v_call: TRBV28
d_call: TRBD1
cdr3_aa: CASSLHGQGAEANEKLFF
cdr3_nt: TGTGCCAGCAGTTTACATGGACAGGGGGCTGAAGCTAATGAAAAACTGTTTTTT

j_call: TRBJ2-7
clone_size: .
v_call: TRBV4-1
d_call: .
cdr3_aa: CASSPRDSSSYEQYF
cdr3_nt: TGCGCCAGCAGCCCAAGAGACTCATCCTCCTACGAGCAGTACTTC

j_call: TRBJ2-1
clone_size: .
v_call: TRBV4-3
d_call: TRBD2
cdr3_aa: CASSSGLAGVNEQFF
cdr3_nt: TGCGCCAGCAGCTCCGGACTAGCTGGCGTCAATGAGCAGTTCTTC

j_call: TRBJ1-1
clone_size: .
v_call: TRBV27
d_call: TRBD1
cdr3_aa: CASSPSTGEKNTEAFF
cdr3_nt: TGTGCCAGCAGTCCTTCGACAGGGGAAAAGAACACTGAAGCTTTCTTT

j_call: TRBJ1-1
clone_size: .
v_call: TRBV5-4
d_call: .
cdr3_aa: CASSDLNTEAFF
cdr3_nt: TGTGCCAGCAGCGATCTGAACACTGAAGCTTTCTTT

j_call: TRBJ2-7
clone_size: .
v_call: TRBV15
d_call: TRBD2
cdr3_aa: CATSRGGRESPYEQYF
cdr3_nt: TGTGCCACCAGCAGAGGAGGGAGGGAATCCCCCTACGAGCAGTACTTC

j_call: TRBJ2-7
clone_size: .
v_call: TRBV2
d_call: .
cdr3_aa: CASSEAGGLPYEQYF
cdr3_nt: TGTGCCAGCAGTGAAGCTGGGGGACTGCCCTACGAGCAGTACTTC

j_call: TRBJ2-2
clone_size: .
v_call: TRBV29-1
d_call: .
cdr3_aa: CSVVVAGYTGELFF
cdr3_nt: TGCAGCGTTGTTGTCGCAGGCTACACCGGGGAGCTGTTTTTT

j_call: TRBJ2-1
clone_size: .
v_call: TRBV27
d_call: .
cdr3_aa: CASSLDRAHNEQFF
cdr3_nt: TGTGCCAGCAGTTTAGATAGGGCCCACAATGAGCAGTTCTTC

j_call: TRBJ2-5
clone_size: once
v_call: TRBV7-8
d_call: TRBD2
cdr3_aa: CASSPAGGETQYF
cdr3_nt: TGTGCCAGCAGCCCAGCGGGAGGGGAGACCCAGTACTTC

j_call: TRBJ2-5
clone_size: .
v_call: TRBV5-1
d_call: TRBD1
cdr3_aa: CASSLWTGYEETQYF
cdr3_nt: TGCGCCAGCAGCCTTTGGACAGGCTACGAAGAGACCCAGTACTTC

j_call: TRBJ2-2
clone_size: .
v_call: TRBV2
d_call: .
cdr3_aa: CASSKELGARSPGELFF
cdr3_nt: TGTGCCAGCAGTAAAGAGTTGGGGGCTCGTTCCCCCGGGGAGCTGTTTTTT

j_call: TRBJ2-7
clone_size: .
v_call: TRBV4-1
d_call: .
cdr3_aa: CASSQDQTRKYEQYF
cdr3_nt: TGCGCCAGCAGCCAAGATCAAACTAGGAAATACGAGCAGTACTTC

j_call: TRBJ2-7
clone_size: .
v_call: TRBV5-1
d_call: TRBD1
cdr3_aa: CASSLGPGTGLHEQYF
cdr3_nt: TGCGCCAGCAGCTTGGGGCCCGGGACAGGGCTACACGAGCAGTACTTC

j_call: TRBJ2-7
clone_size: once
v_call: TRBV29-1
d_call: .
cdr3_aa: CSGGGLYEQYF
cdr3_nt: TGCAGCGGGGGGGGCCTTTACGAGCAGTACTTC

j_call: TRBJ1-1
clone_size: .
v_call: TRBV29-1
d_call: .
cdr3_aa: CSVSDGDTEAFF
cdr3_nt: TGCAGCGTCTCCGACGGAGACACTGAAGCTTTCTTT

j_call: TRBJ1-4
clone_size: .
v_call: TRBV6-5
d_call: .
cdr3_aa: CASSYTGAENEKLFF
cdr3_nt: TGTGCCAGCAGTTATACGGGGGCGGAAAATGAAAAACTGTTTTTT

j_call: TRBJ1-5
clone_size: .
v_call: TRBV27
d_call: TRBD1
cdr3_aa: CASSFGQGVQPQHF
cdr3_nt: TGTGCCAGCAGTTTCGGACAGGGCGTCCAGCCCCAGCATTTT

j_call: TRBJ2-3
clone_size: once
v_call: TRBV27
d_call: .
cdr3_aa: CASSLGDPSTDTQYF
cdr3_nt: TGTGCCAGCAGTTTAGGAGACCCCTCCACAGATACGCAGTATTTT

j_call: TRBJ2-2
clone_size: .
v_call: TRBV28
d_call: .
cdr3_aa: CASSSLPTGAKFGNTGELFF
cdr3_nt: TGTGCCAGCAGTTCCCTGCCCACAGGAGCCAAATTCGGGAACACCGGGGAGCTGTTTTTT

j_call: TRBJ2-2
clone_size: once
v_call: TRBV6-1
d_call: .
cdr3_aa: CASRHREGTGELFF
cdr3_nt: TGTGCCAGTCGGCACAGGGAAGGCACCGGGGAGCTGTTTTTT

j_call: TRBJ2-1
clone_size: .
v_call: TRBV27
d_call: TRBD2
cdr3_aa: CASRRGGNTYNEQFF
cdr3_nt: TGTGCCAGCAGGCGGGGGGGGAACACCTACAATGAGCAGTTCTTC